The source of this T cell receptor beta chain is a study of cytomegalovirus exposure and HLA in healthy donors. The length of the CDR3 is 15 residues. V lost 4 bases, J lost 2 bases, and 8 bases stayed unmatched. Germline CDR1 reads SGHNT; CDR2 reads YYREEE (reference sequence). The repertoire was sequenced with immunoSEQ multiplex PCR; TCRdb's copy has only in-frame clones and lacks some. The table has 150,000 to 200,000 clones, about 82% seen once. The clonotype comes from a young woman in good health and CMV-seronegative. This sequence joins TRBV5-4 and TRBJ2-5, with TRBD1 matching 7 bases. Input material: PBMCs. CDR3 bases: TGTGCCAGCAGCAAGACAGGGTCCCCACAAGAGACCCAGTACTTC. Residues: CASSKTGSPQETQYF.